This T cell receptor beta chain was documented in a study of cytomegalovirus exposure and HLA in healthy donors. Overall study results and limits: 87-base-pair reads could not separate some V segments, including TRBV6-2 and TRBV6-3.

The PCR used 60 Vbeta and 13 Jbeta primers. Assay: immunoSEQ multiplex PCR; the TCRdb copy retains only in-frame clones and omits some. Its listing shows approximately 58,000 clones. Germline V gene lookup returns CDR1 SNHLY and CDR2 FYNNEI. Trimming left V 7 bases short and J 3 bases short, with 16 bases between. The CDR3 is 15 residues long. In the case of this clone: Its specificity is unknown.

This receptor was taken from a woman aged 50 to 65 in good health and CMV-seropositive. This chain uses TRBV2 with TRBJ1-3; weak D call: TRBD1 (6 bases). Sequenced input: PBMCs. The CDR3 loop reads CASKEGVVSGNTIYF. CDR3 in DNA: TGTGCCAGCAAAGAGGGGGTAGTCAGTGGAAACACCATATATTTT.